This T cell receptor beta chain was found in a study of cytomegalovirus exposure and HLA in healthy donors. General observations from the study: The authors later linked a missense DCLRE1C variant to TCR beta V- and J-gene trimming.

Amplification used 60 Vbeta primers and 13 Jbeta primers. Methods used by the authors: Roughly 9.9 million shared chains were among the 65 million to 85 million unique TCR beta chains that a later analysis counted. Sequencing used immunoSEQ multiplex PCR; TCRdb keeps in-frame clones, though not all of them. The D gene and trimming were derived from the DNA, and the V and J assignments and clone size from that table. The repertoire holds about 160,000 clones, with around 80% as singletons. Trimming shortened V by 1 base and J by 6 bases, and 13 bases separated the two germline ends. This CDR3 is 14 amino acids long. CDR1 and CDR2 from the germline V gene are MNHEY and SMNVEV (reference sequence). A note on this clone: Its antigen is undetermined.

The material sequenced was PBMCs. The chain carries TRBV27 and TRBJ2-7, with D tentatively TRBD1 (6 bases). This clonotype was sampled from a male donor in good health and CMV-seronegative. CDR3 bases: TGTGCCAGCAGTTTATACGGCAGGGGTGGCGAGCAGTACTTC. Protein: CASSLYGRGGEQYF.